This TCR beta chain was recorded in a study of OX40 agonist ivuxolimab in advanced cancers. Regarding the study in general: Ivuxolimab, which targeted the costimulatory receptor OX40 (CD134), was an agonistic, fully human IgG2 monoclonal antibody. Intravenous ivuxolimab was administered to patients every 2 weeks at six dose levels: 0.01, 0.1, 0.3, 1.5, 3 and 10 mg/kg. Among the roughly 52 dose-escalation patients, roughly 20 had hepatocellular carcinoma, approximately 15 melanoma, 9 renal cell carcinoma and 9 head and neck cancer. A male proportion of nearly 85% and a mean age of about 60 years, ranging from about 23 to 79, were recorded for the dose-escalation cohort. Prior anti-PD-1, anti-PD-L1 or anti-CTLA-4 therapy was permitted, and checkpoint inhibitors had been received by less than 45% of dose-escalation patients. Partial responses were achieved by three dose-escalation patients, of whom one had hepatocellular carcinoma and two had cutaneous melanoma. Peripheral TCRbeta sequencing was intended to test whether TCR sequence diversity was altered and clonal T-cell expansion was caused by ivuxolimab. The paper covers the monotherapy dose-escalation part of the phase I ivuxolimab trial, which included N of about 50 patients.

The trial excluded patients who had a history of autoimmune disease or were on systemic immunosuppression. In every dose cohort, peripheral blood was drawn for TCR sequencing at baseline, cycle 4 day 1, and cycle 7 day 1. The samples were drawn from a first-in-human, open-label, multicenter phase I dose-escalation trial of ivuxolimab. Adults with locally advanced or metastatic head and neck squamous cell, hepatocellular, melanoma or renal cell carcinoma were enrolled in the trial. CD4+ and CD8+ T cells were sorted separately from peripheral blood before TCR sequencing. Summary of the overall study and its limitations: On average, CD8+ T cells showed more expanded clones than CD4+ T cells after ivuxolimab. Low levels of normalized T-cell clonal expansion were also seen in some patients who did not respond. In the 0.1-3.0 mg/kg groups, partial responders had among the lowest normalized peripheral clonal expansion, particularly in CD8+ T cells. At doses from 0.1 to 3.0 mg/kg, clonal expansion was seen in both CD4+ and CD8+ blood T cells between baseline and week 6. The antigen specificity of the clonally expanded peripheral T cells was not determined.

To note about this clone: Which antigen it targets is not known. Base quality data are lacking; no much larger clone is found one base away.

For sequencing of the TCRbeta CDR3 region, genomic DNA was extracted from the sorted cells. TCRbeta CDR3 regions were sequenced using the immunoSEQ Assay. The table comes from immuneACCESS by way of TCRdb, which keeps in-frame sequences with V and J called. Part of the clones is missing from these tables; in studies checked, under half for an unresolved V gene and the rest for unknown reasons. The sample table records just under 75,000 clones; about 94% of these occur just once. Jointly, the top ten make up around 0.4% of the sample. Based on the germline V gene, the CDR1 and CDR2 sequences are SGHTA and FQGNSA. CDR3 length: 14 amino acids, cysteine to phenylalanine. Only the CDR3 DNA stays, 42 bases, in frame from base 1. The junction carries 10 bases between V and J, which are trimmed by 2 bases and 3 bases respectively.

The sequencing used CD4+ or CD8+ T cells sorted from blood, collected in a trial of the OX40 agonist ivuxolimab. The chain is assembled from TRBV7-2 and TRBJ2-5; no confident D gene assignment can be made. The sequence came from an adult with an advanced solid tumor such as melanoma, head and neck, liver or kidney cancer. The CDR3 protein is CASSLYGREETQYF. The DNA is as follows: TGTGCCAGCAGCTTATATGGCAGAGAAGAGACCCAGTACTTC.